This T cell receptor beta chain is drawn from a study of response to subunit inactivated influenza vaccine. Findings and limits, study-wide: The authors suggested that every seasonal influenza vaccination recruits few new T cells.

V was cut by 4 bases and J by 0 bases, with 3 bases left in between. This CDR3 is built from 12 residues. In germline, CDR1 is SQVTM, CDR2 ANQGSEA. TCRdb reprocessed the RT-PCR reads with MiXCR, giving one entry per CDR3 protein. The table records roughly 500,000 distinct CDR3 sequences, 16% of them present only once. A note on this clonotype: Its antigen is not identified.

The sequence was collected from a man between 50 and 69 years old who received an inactivated influenza vaccine. The rearrangement links TRBV29-1 to TRBJ2-2, with unresolved D. Material: CD4+ T cells sorted from PBMCs, obtained about 23 months after vaccination. Here the CDR3 DNA reads TGCAGCGTTGCATCGAACACCGGGGAGCTGTTTTTT. It specifies CSVASNTGELFF.